Reported below is one TCR beta chain. Its recognized antigen is unknown. The record has no base qualities; no much larger clone is one base away. The library was prepared using the immunoSEQ multiplex PCR assay. Turning to the authors' computational methods: To diagnose cytomegalovirus status from the catalog of TCR beta chain sequences, a statistical classification framework was built. TCRdb took this table from immuneACCESS and kept in-frame rearrangements with V and J called. Such tables lack part of the clones; where checked against another copy, unresolved V genes explain under half of the gap, and the rest is unexplained. V, J and clone size are those of that table, while D and trimming were read from the DNA. Here the sample has roughly 150,000 clones; roughly 89% occur a single time. 10% of the sample belongs to the ten largest clones. CDR1 and CDR2, looked up from the germline V gene, are SQVTM and ANQGSEA. V is cut by 3 bases and J by 2 bases, and the space between the germline ends is 22 bases. From its cysteine to its phenylalanine, the CDR3 spans 17 amino acids. The sequence is cut down to CDR3 DNA, 51 bases in frame from base 1.

The sample comes from a study of cytomegalovirus exposure and HLA in healthy donors (dated by TCRdb to the late 2010s). Context from the whole study: A later analysis indicated that the 95 to 150 validation repertoires were generated on the platform also employed for the roughly 730 repertoires of the first cohort. In addition to the first cohort of 666 subjects, a separate validation cohort of some 120 different subjects was used. The study combined high-throughput TCR immunosequencing, statistical association of individual TCRs with disease status, and machine learning to predict cytomegalovirus infection status. The study aimed to test whether signatures of past pathogen exposure could be identified by cataloging public T cell receptors. Overall results and qualifications from the work: The study listed 164 TCR beta chains as associated with cytomegalovirus. Three of the identified cytomegalovirus-associated TCR beta chains were confirmed in vitro to be specific for cytomegalovirus antigens. The authors suggested that the approach could potentially be generalized to other disease states and immunological phenotypes. Of the cluster scores, 85% to 95% were above 0 in a later analysis, which found that TCRs clustered in the first cohort also tended to co-occur in the 120 validation repertoires. Most TCR sequences were seen in very few donors, while some public TCRs were found in many individuals. In both the original and validation cohorts, the classifier was reported to diagnose cytomegalovirus status with high specificity and sensitivity. A later analysis had no HLA typing for the validation cohort, so co-occurrence there was scored across all 110 or so repertoires.

Donors formed part of the validation cohort, which comprised 120 subjects and was distinct from the first cohort of 550 to 850 subjects. Recombination connected TRBV29-1 to TRBJ2-5; the D segment could be TRBD2, given 5 matching bases. The sample consisted of PBMCs. The origin of this receptor is a woman aged 18 to 35 in good health and CMV-seropositive. The CDR3 in this case is CSVEVADGRDSQETQYF. The sequenced DNA: TGCAGCGTTGAGGTGGCTGATGGACGGGATTCTCAAGAGACCCAGTACTTC.